A single sample gave rise to the 29 T cell receptor beta chains below, sequenced in a study of shared clonotypes between healthy human individuals. Profiled with immunoSEQ multiplex PCR; TCRdb holds only in-frame clones, not every one. The top ten clones hold more than 0.45% of a sample with about 1.1 million clones, around 78% of them seen once. Sequenced material: memory CD4+ T cells from PBMCs. Subset given: CD45RA-negative fraction. The source is a man in his late teens or twenties in good health. Some clones in this sample may be carry-over from other donors' samples.

The chain recombines TRBV15 with TRBJ2-2, with D possibly TRBD1 on 6 matching bases. The germline V gene encodes CDR1 LNHNV and CDR2 YYDKDF (reference sequence). V was trimmed by 1 base and J by 7 bases, leaving 13 bases between them. This CDR3 has 15 residues. The CDR3 reads CATSRGGDRIGELFF. DNA of the CDR3: TGTGCCACCAGCAGAGGGGGCGACAGGATCGGGGAGCTGTTTTTT.

The V call is TRBV28, the J call TRBJ1-5; 7 bases are a match to TRBD1. The ends lost 3 bases at V and 2 bases at J; junction bases unmatched: 19. This CDR3 is built from 20 residues. From germline, CDR1 is MDHEN and CDR2 SYDVKM. The CDR3 sequence: CASSFGGTRVLQGGNQPQHF. The CDR3 region has the DNA TGTGCCAGCAGTTTTGGGGGAACAAGGGTTCTTCAGGGGGGCAATCAGCCCCAGCATTTT.

The sample holds a few counts of this clone. The chain recombines TRBV28 with TRBJ2-7, with TRBD2 as a possible D gene (6 bases). CDR3 size: 14 residues. Germline CDR1 reads MDHEN; CDR2 reads SYDVKM. V was cut by 3 bases and J by 4 bases, with 13 bases left in between. DNA for the CDR3: TGTGCCAGCAGTTTTTTGGCGGCGGGATACGAGCAGTACTTC. This encodes CASSFLAAGYEQYF.

The chain recombines TRBV21-1 with TRBJ1-4. TRBV21-1 is a pseudogene. The CDR3 loop spans 14 amino acids. CDR3 DNA: TGTGCCAGCAGCACCCGGGACCCAGGAGAAAAACTGTTTTTT. This gives the protein CASSTRDPGEKLFF.

This chain links TRBV29-1 with TRBJ1-3; D remains ambiguous. The CDR3 has 14 amino acids. Germline V lookup: CDR1 SQVTM, CDR2 ANQGSEA. V lost 2 bases and J lost 2, with 10 bases in between. DNA of the CDR3: TGCAGCGTTGAATCGATAAGGCCTGGAAACACCATATATTTT. Encoded protein: CSVESIRPGNTIYF.

The chain couples TRBV2 to TRBJ2-7; maybe TRBD2 (5 bases). Germline CDR1 SNHLY, CDR2 FYNNEI. The length of the CDR3 is 13 residues. V was shortened by 7 bases and J by 6 bases, with 16 bases between the two germline ends. In DNA, the CDR3 is TGTGCCAGCACTGAGGACTTCCTCGGCGAGCAGTACTTC. Its translation: CASTEDFLGEQYF.

The chain combines TRBV7-9 with TRBJ2-2, with 9 bases fitting TRBD1. J gave up 3 bases and V 6 bases, and 2 bases lay outside the gene matches. This CDR3 contains 14 residues. Germline V gene data show CDR1 as SEHNR and CDR2 as FQNEAQ (reference sequence). In DNA form, the CDR3 reads TGTGCCAGCAGGAGACAGGGGGACACCGGGGAGCTGTTTTTT. It codes for CASRRQGDTGELFF.

This clone was picked up one time. J is TRBJ2-3 and V is TRBV9, with 8 bases that match TRBD1. The CDR3 extends over 13 amino acids. Germline lookup yields CDR1 SGDLS and CDR2 YYNGEE. V gave up 4 bases and J gave up 6 bases; unmatched junction bases: 4. In DNA, the CDR3 is TGTGCCAGCAGCACGACAGGGGTTGATACGCAGTATTTT. Amino acid sequence: CASSTTGVDTQYF.

Remarks on this clone: At the DNA level, this CDR3 is encoded by other sequences in the same sample as well. The rearrangement joins TRBV5-1 to TRBJ1-4; 7 positions match TRBD1. The CDR3 sequence is 14 residues long. Germline lookup yields CDR1 SGHRS and CDR2 YFSETQ. Trimming cost V 4 bases and J 5 bases; bases outside gene matches: 5. CDR3 bases: TGCGCCAGCAGCCTGGGACAGCTGAATGAAAAACTGTTTTTT. The encoded protein is CASSLGQLNEKLFF.

This clone was detected many times. The same CDR3 arises from other DNA sequences in this sample as well. The chain employs TRBV9 and TRBJ2-1; D is uncertain. The CDR3 is 13 amino acids. V was cut by 4 bases and J by 0 bases, with 5 bases left in between. The germline V gene encodes CDR1 SGDLS and CDR2 YYNGEE. The CDR3 protein is CASSPSSYNEQFF. CDR3 bases: TGTGCCAGCAGCCCCAGCTCCTACAATGAGCAGTTCTTC.

This clone was detected a few times. The chain has TRBV30 and TRBJ1-5; no clear D. Germline V CDR1 and CDR2: GTSNPN, SVGIG (reference sequence). The CDR3 is 13 residues long. Trimming left V 2 bases short and J 5 bases short, with 10 bases between. CDR3 coding DNA: TGTGCCTGGAGTCCAACAGTGGATCAGCCCCAGCATTTT. It is translated as CAWSPTVDQPQHF. Drawing the rest from reference TRBV30 and TRBJ1-5, the complete variable domain is SQTIHQWPATLVQPVGSPLSLECTVEGTSNPNLYWYRQAAGRGLQLLFYSVGIGQISSEVPQNLSASRPQDRQFILSSKKLLLSDSGFYLCAWSPTVDQPQHFGDGTRLSIL.

This clone was counted a single time. The chain uses TRBV5-1 and TRBJ2-5, with 13 bases matching TRBD2. Germline assignment: CDR1 SGHRS and CDR2 YFSETQ. The CDR3 contains 15 residues. With 4 bases clipped from V and 9 bases from J, the junction kept 9 bases outside the gene matches. The CDR3 region is CASSPGLAGPLAQYF. CDR3 DNA: TGCGCCAGCAGCCCGGGACTAGCGGGACCCCTGGCCCAGTACTTC.

The rearrangement uses TRBV5-1 and TRBJ2-1; D unresolved. Germline CDR1 is SGHRS and CDR2 is YFSETQ. The CDR3 has 16 residues. V lost 0 bases and J lost 8, with 18 bases in between. CDR3 residues: CASSLEPRIGLDEQFF. Written as DNA, the CDR3 is TGCGCCAGCAGCTTGGAGCCCAGGATAGGGCTGGATGAGCAGTTCTTC.

V and J are TRBV6-5 and TRBJ2-1, with TRBD2 identical over 10 bases. This CDR3 is built from 15 residues. Per germline, CDR1 MNHEY and CDR2 SVGAGI. With 5 bases clipped from V and 2 bases from J, the junction kept 3 bases outside the gene matches. The CDR3 sequence: CASSRTSGAYNEQFF. CDR3 DNA sequence: TGTGCCAGCAGTCGGACTAGCGGAGCCTACAATGAGCAGTTCTTC.

At least ten counts were recorded for this clone. The rearrangement joins TRBV28 to TRBJ1-1; the D is unclear. Trimming took off 8 bases at V and 1 base at J, with 8 bases between the two ends. The CDR3 loop spans 12 amino acids. Germline CDR1 is MDHEN and CDR2 is SYDVKM. The CDR3 reads CASGRWNTEAFF. For the CDR3, the DNA is TGTGCCAGCGGGAGGTGGAACACTGAAGCTTTCTTT.

This clone was recorded only once. The chain carries TRBV4-2 and TRBJ2-6; TRBD1 agrees at 8 bases. The CDR3 sequence is 18 residues long. The V and J ends lost 5 bases and 0 bases, in that order; junction bases with no gene match: 9. Germline V lookup: CDR1 LGHNA, CDR2 YNFKEQ. This CDR3 is CASSSIGTGSSGANVLTF. The DNA of the CDR3 is TGTGCCAGCAGCTCCATCGGGACAGGAAGCTCTGGGGCCAACGTCCTGACTTTC.

This clone was seen a handful of times. The CDR3 is CASSPGQRSPYEQYF. The CDR3 DNA sequence: TGCGCCAGCAGCCCCGGACAGCGCTCCCCCTACGAGCAGTACTTC. This chain links TRBV5-1 with TRBJ2-7, with D possibly being TRBD1 (6 bases). The V end lost 4 bases, the J end lost 2 bases, and 16 bases lay between the germline ends. The CDR3 has 15 amino acids. CDR1 is SGHRS, CDR2 YFSETQ, per germline.

This chain links TRBV7-8 with TRBJ2-5, with D tentatively TRBD2 (6 bases). The ends were cut back, 4 bases at V and 4 bases at J, with 19 bases in the middle. Germline V gene sequence: CDR1 SGHVS, CDR2 FQNEAQ. The CDR3 has 16 residues. The CDR3: CASSSLGGPLRETQYF. In nucleotides, the CDR3 is TGTGCCAGCAGCTCCCTGGGGGGACCCCTAAGAGAGACCCAGTACTTC.

V gene TRBV9 combines with J gene TRBJ2-2; TRBD2 might be the D (6 bases). The CDR3 has 16 residues. Germline assignment: CDR1 SGDLS and CDR2 YYNGEE. Trimming left V 2 bases short and J 1 base short, with 12 bases between. The CDR3 region is CASSVSPGLNTGELFF. The CDR3 coding sequence is TGTGCCAGCAGCGTGTCTCCGGGACTGAACACCGGGGAGCTGTTTTTT.

As to this clone: At the DNA level, this CDR3 is encoded by other sequences in the same sample as well. The V and J genes are TRBV5-1 and TRBJ1-2; no firm D call. With 0 bases removed from V and 2 bases from J, the gap between germline ends came to 5 bases. Germline values: CDR1 SGHRS, CDR2 YFSETQ. The CDR3 spans 13 residues. The CDR3 loop is CASSLAGNYGYTF. The CDR3 bases are TGCGCCAGCAGCTTGGCCGGCAACTATGGCTACACCTTC.

The CDR3 sequence: CASSLASGSPLEQYF. The CDR3 region has the DNA TGTGCCAGCAGCTTGGCTAGCGGGAGTCCCCTCGAGCAGTACTTC. This chain connects TRBV5-4 to TRBJ2-7; 10 nucleotides line up with TRBD2. The junction had 6 bases not matched to a gene; V was cut back by 0 bases and J by 6 bases. The CDR3 totals 15 residues. The germline V gene encodes CDR1 SGHNT and CDR2 YYREEE (reference sequence).

The CDR3 is CASSLQTSGRSKNIQYF. For the CDR3, the DNA is TGTGCCAGCAGCCTCCAGACTAGCGGGAGATCCAAAAACATTCAGTACTTC. J is TRBJ2-4 and V is TRBV11-2; TRBD2 matches 12 bases. The germline V gene has CDR1 SGHAT and CDR2 FQNNGV. The CDR3 is 17 residues long. Losses at the gene ends were 5 bases for V and 2 bases for J; bases not matched to a gene: 7. Supplemented by reference TRBV11-2 and TRBJ2-4, the full variable domain reads EAGVAQSPRYKIIEKRQSVAFWCNPISGHATLYWYQQILGQGPKLLIQFQNNGVVDDSQLPKDRFSAERLKGVDSTLKIQPAKLEDSAVYLCASSLQTSGRSKNIQYFGAGTRLSVL.

With respect to this clone: In the same sample, other DNA sequences code for this CDR3. The V call is TRBV5-4, the J call TRBJ2-7, with 9 bases identical to TRBD1. Trimming took 5 bases from V and 1 from J; bases not matched to a gene: 7. The CDR3 has 15 amino acids. Germline loops: CDR1 SGHNT, CDR2 YYREEE (reference sequence). This CDR3 is CASSSWGQGSYEQYF. For the CDR3, the DNA is TGTGCCAGCAGTTCATGGGGACAGGGATCCTACGAGCAGTACTTC.

V gene TRBV6-1 combines with J gene TRBJ1-3; a possible D gene is TRBD1 (5 bases). Trimming left V 8 bases short and J 4 bases short, with 18 bases between. The CDR3 length is 15 residues. The V gene's germline CDR1 is MNHNS and CDR2 SASEGT. CDR3: CASLPGTFLGNTIYF. CDR3 DNA sequence: TGTGCCAGCCTTCCCGGGACCTTCCTCGGAAACACCATATATTTT.

The rearrangement uses TRBV11-1 and TRBJ2-1; TRBD2 agrees at 12 bases. Per germline, CDR1 SGHAT and CDR2 FQDESV (reference sequence). The CDR3 extends over 16 amino acids. J was trimmed by 2 bases and V by 5 bases; bases with no gene match: 4. The CDR3 DNA sequence: TGTGCCAGCAGCCGACTAGCGGGAGTACCCTACAATGAGCAGTTCTTC. It yields the protein CASSRLAGVPYNEQFF.

In its sample, this clone was seen a few times. J is TRBJ2-5 and V is TRBV29-1; perhaps TRBD2 as D (6 bases). V lost 6 bases to trimming and J lost 5 bases, with 16 bases between them. Looked up from germline, CDR1 is SQVTM and CDR2 is ANQGSEA. The CDR3 loop spans 13 amino acids. Here the CDR3 reads CSVASSVGETQYF. The CDR3 DNA is TGCAGCGTCGCCTCTAGCGTGGGGGAGACCCAGTACTTC.

This clone has just one count. The chain recombines TRBV4-2 with TRBJ2-6; no clear D gene. The germline gives CDR1 LGHNA, CDR2 YNFKEQ. Trimming took off 1 base at V and 0 bases at J, with 10 bases between the two ends. There are 17 residues in the CDR3. The CDR3 coding sequence is TGTGCCAGCAGCCAAGGACGGCCCCGCTCTGGGGCCAACGTCCTGACTTTC. Translating gives CASSQGRPRSGANVLTF.

Here the CDR3 reads CASKAWGTGELFF. The CDR3 DNA reads as TGTGCCTCGAAGGCCTGGGGAACCGGGGAGCTGTTTTTT. The genes are TRBV7-9 and TRBJ2-2; unclear D gene. The CDR3 loop spans 13 amino acids. In germline, CDR1 is SEHNR, CDR2 FQNEAQ (reference sequence). Trimming removed 11 bases at V and 5 bases at J, with 15 bases between. The entire variable domain, with the rest obtained from reference TRBV7-9 and TRBJ2-2, is as follows: DTGVSQNPRHKITKRGQNVTFRCDPISEHNRLYWYRQTLGQGPEFLTYFQNEAQLEKSRLLSDRFSAERPKGSFSTLEIQRTEQGDSAMYLCASKAWGTGELFFGEGSRLTVL.

The chain recombines TRBV5-1 with TRBJ2-7; 9 bases are shared with TRBD2. The CDR3 is 16 residues long. Germline CDR1 reads SGHRS; CDR2 reads YFSETQ. With 4 bases clipped from V and 4 bases from J, the junction kept 12 bases outside the gene matches. The CDR3 here is CASSPGGSGSKYEQYF. As DNA, the CDR3 is TGCGCCAGCAGCCCCGGCGGTAGCGGGAGTAAGTACGAGCAGTACTTC.